One TCR beta chain is described in this entry. The data originate from a study of blood T cells in healthy people across ages. Each sample gave at least 6.5 million isolated PBMCs. The authors ran a second PCR of 7 to 11 cycles using a sample-barcoded 5' primer and a J-beta primer mix. TCRdb passed the 5' RACE reads through MiXCR, listing each CDR3 protein once. The sample lists 800,000 or so distinct CDR3 sequences; around 25% were seen once. These data also formed part of another study, on T cells of mothers and their children. That work states: M1S, a second-PCR primer, added sample barcodes and 2-4 random nucleotides.

The clonotype was recovered from a boy aged 5-17 years in good health. The material sequenced was blood.

The CDR3 DNA reads as TGTGCCAGCAGTTTAGTGTCAGGGGGCCTCTTTGGCTACACCTTC. This sequence encodes CASSLVSGGLFGYTF. The V gene is TRBV12-3 or TRBV12-4, the J gene TRBJ1-2, with 8 bases fitting TRBD1. The CDR3 loop spans 15 amino acids. Germline trimming cut 1 base from V and 7 bases from J; bases unmatched to any gene: 8.